These T cell receptor beta chains were read from a single sample in a study of Ad26.COV2.S vaccination and SARS-CoV-2 variants. Measured with immunoSEQ multiplex PCR; TCRdb has only the in-frame clones, and not every one. The sample lists some 340,000 clones; about 82% were seen once. The input for sequencing was peripheral blood, taken in a trial of Ad26.COV2.S vaccine versus placebo. The receptors come from a person between 18 and 60 years old who received the Ad26.COV2.S COVID-19 vaccine or a placebo. The CDR3 runs from the conserved cysteine through the conserved F or W.

v_call: TRBV18
cdr3_aa: CASSPRTNTDTQYF

v_call: TRBV19
cdr3_aa: CASTRGTNEKLFF

v_call: TRBV18
cdr3_aa: CASSPGGDSYEQYF

v_call: TRBV5-1
cdr3_aa: CASSLGEGRETQYF

v_call: TRBV3-1/TRBV3-2
cdr3_aa: CASSQDIGTGASYNEQFF

v_call: TRBV7-8
cdr3_aa: CASSSRNTGQQTYEQYF

v_call: TRBV11-3
cdr3_aa: CASGSGRTDTQYF

v_call: TRBV19
cdr3_aa: CASSVWDTQYF

v_call: TRBV5-1
cdr3_aa: CASSLAGTGGEKLFF

v_call: TRBV15
cdr3_aa: CATSSRRGQDTQYF

v_call: TRBV5-5
cdr3_aa: CASSLVAGEGYGYTF

v_call: TRBV2
cdr3_aa: CASSKGARNTEAFF

v_call: TRBV25-1
cdr3_aa: CASTSGTNTEAFF

v_call: TRBV18
cdr3_aa: CASSRLGTDTQYF

v_call: TRBV15
cdr3_aa: CATSRGQGRNTEAFF

v_call: TRBV6-5
cdr3_aa: CASSYGTGNSPLHF

v_call: TRBV11-3
cdr3_aa: CASSDQGWVSGNTIYF

v_call: TRBV4-1
cdr3_aa: CASSLRQGGGEQYF

v_call: TRBV27
cdr3_aa: CASSLSGAIFEKLFF

v_call: TRBV5-1
cdr3_aa: CASSAAGQGGSEAFF

v_call: TRBV18
cdr3_aa: CASSRDQGQTGELFF

v_call: TRBV12-3/TRBV12-4
cdr3_aa: CASSFRAGYEQYF

v_call: TRBV5-8
cdr3_aa: CASSLDGAGTEAFF

v_call: TRBV6-6
cdr3_aa: CASSYSGQGFDYGYTF

v_call: TRBV24-1
cdr3_aa: CATSDYWTGELENTGELFF

v_call: TRBV28
cdr3_aa: CAIGTGLEASPLHF

v_call: TRBV3-1/TRBV3-2
cdr3_aa: CASSQSGLTINQPQHF

v_call: TRBV7-3
cdr3_aa: CASSLTRTGRTDTQYF

v_call: TRBV5-1
cdr3_aa: CASSPPGTADTQYF

v_call: TRBV4-1
cdr3_aa: CASSQDRASGGPHNEQFF

v_call: TRBV4-1
cdr3_aa: CASSPWPAGRDSPLHF

v_call: TRBV3-1/TRBV3-2
cdr3_aa: CASSQDGGRGNSPLHF